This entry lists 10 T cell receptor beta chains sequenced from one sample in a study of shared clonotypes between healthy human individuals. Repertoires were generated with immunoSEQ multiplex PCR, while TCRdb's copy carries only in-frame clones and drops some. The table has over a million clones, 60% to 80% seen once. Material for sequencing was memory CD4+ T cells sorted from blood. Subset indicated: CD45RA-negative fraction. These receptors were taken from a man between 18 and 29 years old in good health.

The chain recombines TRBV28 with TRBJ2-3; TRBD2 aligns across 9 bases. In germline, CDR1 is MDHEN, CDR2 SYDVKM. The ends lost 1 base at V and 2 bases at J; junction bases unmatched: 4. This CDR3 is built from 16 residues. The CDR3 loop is CASSLSSGGYTDTQYF. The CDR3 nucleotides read TGTGCCAGCAGTTTATCCAGCGGGGGGTACACAGATACGCAGTATTTT.

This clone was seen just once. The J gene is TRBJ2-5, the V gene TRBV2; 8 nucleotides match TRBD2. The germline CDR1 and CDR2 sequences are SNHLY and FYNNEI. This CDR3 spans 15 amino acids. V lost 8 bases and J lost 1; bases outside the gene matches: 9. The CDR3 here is CASGKAGVGQETQYF. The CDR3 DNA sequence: TGTGCCAGCGGAAAAGCGGGAGTAGGCCAAGAGACCCAGTACTTC. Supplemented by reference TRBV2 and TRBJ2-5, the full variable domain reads EPEVTQTPSHQVTQMGQEVILRCVPISNHLYFYWYRQILGQKVEFLVSFYNNEISEKSEIFDDQFSVERPDGSNFTLKIRSTKLEDSAMYFCASGKAGVGQETQYFGPGTRLLVL.

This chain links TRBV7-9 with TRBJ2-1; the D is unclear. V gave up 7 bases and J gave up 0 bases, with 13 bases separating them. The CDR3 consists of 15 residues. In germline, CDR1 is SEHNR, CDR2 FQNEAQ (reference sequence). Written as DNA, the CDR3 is TGTGCCAGCACCCGAGAGGTGAACTCCTACAATGAGCAGTTCTTC. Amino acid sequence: CASTREVNSYNEQFF.

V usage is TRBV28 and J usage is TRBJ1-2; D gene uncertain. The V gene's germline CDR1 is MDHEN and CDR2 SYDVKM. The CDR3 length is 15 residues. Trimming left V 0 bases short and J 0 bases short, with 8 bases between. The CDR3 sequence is CASSLWQQANYGYTF. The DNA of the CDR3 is TGTGCCAGCAGTTTATGGCAGCAAGCTAACTATGGCTACACCTTC.

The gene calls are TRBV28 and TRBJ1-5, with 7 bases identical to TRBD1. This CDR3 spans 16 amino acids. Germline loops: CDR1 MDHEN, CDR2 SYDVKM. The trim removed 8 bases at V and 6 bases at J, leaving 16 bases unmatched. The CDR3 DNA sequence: TGTGCCAGCCTCCCCCGTCTTACAGGGGCGCGTCAGCCCCAGCATTTT. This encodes CASLPRLTGARQPQHF.

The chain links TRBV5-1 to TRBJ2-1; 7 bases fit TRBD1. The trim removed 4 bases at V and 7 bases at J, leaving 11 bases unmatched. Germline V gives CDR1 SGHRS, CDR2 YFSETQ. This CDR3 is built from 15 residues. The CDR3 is CASSHTGAGLNEQFF. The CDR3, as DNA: TGCGCCAGCAGCCATACAGGGGCAGGGCTGAATGAGCAGTTCTTC.

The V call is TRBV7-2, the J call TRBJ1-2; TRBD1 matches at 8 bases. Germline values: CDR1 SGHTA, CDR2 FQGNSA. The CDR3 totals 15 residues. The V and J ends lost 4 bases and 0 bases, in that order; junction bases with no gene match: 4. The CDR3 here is CASSYDRGPNYGYTF. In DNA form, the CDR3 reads TGTGCCAGCAGCTATGACAGGGGACCTAACTATGGCTACACCTTC.

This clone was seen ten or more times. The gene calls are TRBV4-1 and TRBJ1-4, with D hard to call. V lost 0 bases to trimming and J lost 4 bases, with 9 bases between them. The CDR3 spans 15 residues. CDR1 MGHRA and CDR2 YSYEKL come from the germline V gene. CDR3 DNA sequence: TGCGCCAGCAGCCAAGATGACGGTGTTAATGAAAAACTGTTTTTT. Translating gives CASSQDDGVNEKLFF.

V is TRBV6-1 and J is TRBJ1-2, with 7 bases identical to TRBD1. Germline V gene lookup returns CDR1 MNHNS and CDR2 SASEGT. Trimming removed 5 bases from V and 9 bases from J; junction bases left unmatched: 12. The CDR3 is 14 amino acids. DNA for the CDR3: TGTGCCAGCAGTAATGGACAGGCAACGGAGTGCTACACCTTC. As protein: CASSNGQATECYTF.

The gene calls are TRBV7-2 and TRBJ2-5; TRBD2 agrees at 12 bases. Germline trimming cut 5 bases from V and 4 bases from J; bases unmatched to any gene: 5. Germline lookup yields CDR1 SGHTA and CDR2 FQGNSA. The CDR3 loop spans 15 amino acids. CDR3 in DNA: TGTGCCAGCAGCCGCACGGGACTAGCGGGAGAGACCCAGTACTTC. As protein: CASSRTGLAGETQYF.